The TCR beta chain under discussion was sequenced for a study of spatial heterogeneity in lung cancer (dated by TCRdb to about 2019). About the full investigation: Beta-chain transcripts were consistently detected in greater numbers than alpha-chain transcripts, which likely reflects a higher abundance of beta-chain transcripts. In tumor regions, TCR transcript counts showed a strong correlation with a T cell transcriptional module score derived from matched bulk RNA-seq. In the raw uncorrected reads, each unique combination of TCR and UMI appeared on average more than ten times. In non-small cell lung cancer, the study quantitatively compared TCR alpha and beta repertoires across several tumor regions, matched nontumor lung, and blood. TCR repertoire features were related to nonsynonymous mutation counts determined by whole-exome sequencing of tumor tissue. At surgery, over 200 tumor regions, 61 to 75 matched nontumor lung samples and 56 PBMC samples were TCR-sequenced for both alpha and beta chains. What the study reported, not specific to this receptor: The count of ubiquitous expanded TCRs correlated with the count of ubiquitous nonsynonymous mutations, and the count of regional expanded TCRs correlated with the count of regional nonsynonymous mutations. TCR-seq coverage of tumor T cells was estimated at only around 6.7% for alpha chains and around 13% for beta chains. The tumor nonsynonymous mutation count correlated with the number of expanded intratumoral alpha and beta TCRs. Additional single-cell paired TCR alpha and beta sequencing was considered necessary to confirm, at a functional level, the hypothesis that regional TCRs recognize regional mutations.

As regards this clonotype: Its recognized antigen is unknown. Per-nucleotide qualities are absent, and no much larger clonotype sits a single base away.

The time point tag for this specimen amounts to: sample taken at primary tumor resection. Donors were some 67 patients with early-stage, untreated non-small cell lung cancer from the lung TRACERx cohort. TCR sequencing used whole RNA extracted from tumor and nontumor lung tissue, or from cryopreserved PBMC samples, without cell sorting. A patient was chosen for TCR sequencing only when enough RNA was available from at least two tumor regions. Before being selected, tumor and adjacent nontumor lung specimens were reviewed by a lung pathologist. The library was generated by 5' RACE. The data were produced on a NextSeq 500. To allow correction of PCR and sequencing errors, the TCR library protocol tagged every TCR cDNA molecule with a unique molecular identifier. As for the authors' bioinformatics: TCR identification, UMI-based error correction and CDR3 extraction were performed with Decombinator tools. Expanded TCRs were defined as those above a frequency of 2 per 1,000, corresponding to the top 1% of the tumor frequency distribution. Expanded tumor TCRs statistically deemed absent (corrected P<0.05) from at least one tumor region were classed as regional, and all other expanded tumor TCRs were classed as ubiquitous. Rényi diversity was computed with the R vegan package after subsampling each repertoire 100 times to 5,000 TCRs. CDR3 similarity networks were built from amino acid triplet string-kernel similarity, connecting CDR3s with pairwise similarity above 0.82. TCRdb redid the processing of the public reads, applying fastp at Q25 and MiXCR, and retained in-frame beta chains. Rows matching on CDR3 protein sequence are summarized as one entry with the most common DNA and genes. The authors' filters were not applied to this entry. A total of some 6,000 distinct CDR3 sequences appear in this sample, 9.1% of them only once. The ten largest clones capture 25% to 30% of the sample.

The CDR3 numbers 15 residues from cysteine through phenylalanine. The entry retains the CDR3 DNA only, 45 bases that are in frame from base 1. CDR1 and CDR2 (MNHEY, SVGAGI) derive from the germline V gene. Trimming takes 6 bases off V and 4 bases off J; junction bases not matched to a gene: 8. The sequences come from lung tumor tissue, collected at surgery. The TCR sequence derives from a female donor with early-stage non-small cell lung cancer. The sequence joins TRBV6-5 to TRBJ1-2; 10 central nucleotides agree with TRBD1. The DNA is TGTGCCAGCAGGTACGACAGGGGGCTCTTCTATGGCTACACCTTC. This gives the protein CASRYDRGLFYGYTF.